These T cell receptor beta chains were read from a single sample in a study of blood T cell repertoires in COVID-19. Generated by immunoSEQ multiplex PCR, the TCRdb table keeps only in-frame clones and is missing some. This table has tens of thousands of clones, approximately 78% appearing once. The sequenced material came from peripheral blood. Receptors originate from a human donor in a cohort sampled during active COVID-19. CDR3s include the opening cysteine and the closing phenylalanine or tryptophan. A D gene is named only where the DNA matches it firmly. Clone size is shown for a subset of rows, as once, few, many or a class of expanded clone.

J gene: TRBJ1-4
clone size: .
CDR3 length: 15
D gene: TRBD1
V gene: TRBV27
CDR3 protein: CASSYGTGGVEKLFF
CDR3 DNA: TGTGCCAGCAGTTATGGGACAGGGGGGGTTGAAAAACTGTTTTTT

J gene: TRBJ1-6
clone size: few
CDR3 length: 14
D gene: .
V gene: TRBV7-9
CDR3 protein: CASSLQGNNSPLHF
CDR3 DNA: TGTGCCAGCAGCCTACAGGGAAATAATTCACCCCTCCACTTT

J gene: TRBJ2-3
clone size: .
CDR3 length: 13
D gene: TRBD2
V gene: TRBV12-3/TRBV12-4
CDR3 protein: CASLTSGTDTQYF
CDR3 DNA: TGTGCCAGTCTGACTAGCGGGACAGATACGCAGTATTTT

J gene: TRBJ2-2
clone size: .
CDR3 length: 18
D gene: TRBD2
V gene: TRBV27
CDR3 protein: CASSPLVLAGPPVGELFF
CDR3 DNA: TGTGCCAGCAGTCCCCTTGTACTAGCGGGACCCCCAGTCGGGGAGCTGTTTTTT

J gene: TRBJ2-7
clone size: once
CDR3 length: 13
D gene: .
V gene: TRBV6-2/TRBV6-3
CDR3 protein: CASSSGNPYEQYF
CDR3 DNA: TGTGCCAGCAGTTCGGGGAACCCCTACGAGCAGTACTTC

J gene: TRBJ2-5
clone size: .
CDR3 length: 16
D gene: .
V gene: TRBV11-3
CDR3 protein: CASSSRTDLSQETQYF
CDR3 DNA: TGTGCCAGCAGCTCCCGGACTGATTTATCACAAGAGACCCAGTACTTC

J gene: TRBJ2-7
clone size: .
CDR3 length: 14
D gene: TRBD2
V gene: TRBV7-2
CDR3 protein: CASSLRTSGDEQYF
CDR3 DNA: TGTGCCAGCAGCTTACGGACTAGCGGGGACGAGCAGTACTTC

J gene: TRBJ1-5
clone size: .
CDR3 length: 16
D gene: .
V gene: TRBV19
CDR3 protein: CASSMGGFNSNQPQHF
CDR3 DNA: TGTGCCAGTAGTATGGGAGGTTTTAATAGCAATCAGCCCCAGCATTTT

J gene: TRBJ2-1
clone size: .
CDR3 length: 15
D gene: TRBD1
V gene: TRBV27
CDR3 protein: CASRHRDRVINEQFF
CDR3 DNA: TGTGCCAGCAGGCACCGGGACAGGGTAATCAATGAGCAGTTCTTC

J gene: TRBJ2-2
clone size: .
CDR3 length: 16
D gene: .
V gene: TRBV5-1
CDR3 protein: CASSLVGGIDRGELFF
CDR3 DNA: TGCGCCAGCAGCTTGGTCGGCGGGATCGACCGGGGGGAGCTGTTTTTT

J gene: TRBJ2-7
clone size: .
CDR3 length: 16
D gene: TRBD1
V gene: TRBV25-1
CDR3 protein: CASSVVKTGEIYEQYF
CDR3 DNA: TGTGCCAGCAGTGTAGTTAAGACAGGGGAGATATACGAGCAGTACTTC

J gene: TRBJ1-5
clone size: once
CDR3 length: 13
D gene: .
V gene: TRBV12-3/TRBV12-4
CDR3 protein: CASSGQGLQPQHF
CDR3 DNA: TGTGCCAGCAGTGGCCAGGGTTTGCAGCCCCAGCATTTT